The clone carrying this TCR beta chain was seen a handful of times. What it recognizes is unknown. Germline V CDR1 and CDR2: MDHEN, SYDVKM. Losses at the gene ends were 6 bases for V and 4 bases for J; bases not matched to a gene: 10. The CDR3 has 15 amino acids. These data are taken from a study of cytomegalovirus exposure and HLA in healthy donors. Overall study results and limits: The listing of 150 to 200 TCR beta chains classed them as cytomegalovirus-associated.

The donors were healthy bone marrow donors. PCR primers comprised 60 Vbeta and 13 Jbeta primers. Produced via immunoSEQ multiplex PCR; TCRdb's table is partial and in-frame only. The table records approximately 100,000 clones, around 80% of them present only once. This clonotype was obtained from a woman under 30 in good health and CMV-seropositive. V gene TRBV28 combines with J gene TRBJ1-2, with 8 bases that match TRBD1. The specimen was PBMCs. CDR3 in amino acids: CASRVGQGLLYGYTF. The CDR3 coding sequence is TGTGCCAGCAGGGTTGGACAGGGCCTCCTCTATGGCTACACCTTC.